This T cell receptor beta chain was recorded in a study of blood T cells in healthy people across ages. General study findings and limits: Considered underestimates were the diversity estimates obtained from one million T cells.

As regards this clonotype: Its cognate antigen is unknown.

Using a J-beta primer mix together with a sample-barcoded 5' primer, a second PCR was run for roughly 6 to 12 cycles. TCRdb re-called the 5' RACE reads through MiXCR, storing one row per CDR3 protein. The sample consists of hundreds of thousands of distinct CDR3 sequences, around 48% of them appearing once. Trimming removed 3 bases from V and 4 bases from J, with 13 bases in between. The CDR3 runs to 15 residues. The TCR was taken from a woman aged 55 to 70 in good health. This sequence joins TRBV12-3 or TRBV12-4 and TRBJ1-5; D may be TRBD1 (5 bases). Material: blood. Here the CDR3 reads CASSFIGGLNQPQHF. Here the CDR3 DNA reads TGTGCCAGCAGTTTCATTGGGGGTCTGAATCAGCCCCAGCATTTT.